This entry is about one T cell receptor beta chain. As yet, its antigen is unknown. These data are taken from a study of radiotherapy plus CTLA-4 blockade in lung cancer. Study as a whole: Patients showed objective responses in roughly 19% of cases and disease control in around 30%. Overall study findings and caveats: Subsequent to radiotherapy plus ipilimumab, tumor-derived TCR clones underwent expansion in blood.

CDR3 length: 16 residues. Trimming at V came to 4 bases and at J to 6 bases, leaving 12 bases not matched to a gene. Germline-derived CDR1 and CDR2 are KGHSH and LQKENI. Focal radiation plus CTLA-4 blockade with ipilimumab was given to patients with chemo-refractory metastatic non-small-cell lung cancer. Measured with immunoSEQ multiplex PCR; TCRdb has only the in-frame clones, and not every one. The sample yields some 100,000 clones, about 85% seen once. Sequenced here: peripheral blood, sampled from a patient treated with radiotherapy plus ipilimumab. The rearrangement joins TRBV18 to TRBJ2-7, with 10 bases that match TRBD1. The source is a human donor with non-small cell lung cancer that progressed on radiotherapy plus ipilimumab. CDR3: CASSLTGTGAPFEQYF. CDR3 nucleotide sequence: TGTGCCAGCTCACTCACCGGGACAGGGGCTCCCTTCGAGCAGTACTTC.